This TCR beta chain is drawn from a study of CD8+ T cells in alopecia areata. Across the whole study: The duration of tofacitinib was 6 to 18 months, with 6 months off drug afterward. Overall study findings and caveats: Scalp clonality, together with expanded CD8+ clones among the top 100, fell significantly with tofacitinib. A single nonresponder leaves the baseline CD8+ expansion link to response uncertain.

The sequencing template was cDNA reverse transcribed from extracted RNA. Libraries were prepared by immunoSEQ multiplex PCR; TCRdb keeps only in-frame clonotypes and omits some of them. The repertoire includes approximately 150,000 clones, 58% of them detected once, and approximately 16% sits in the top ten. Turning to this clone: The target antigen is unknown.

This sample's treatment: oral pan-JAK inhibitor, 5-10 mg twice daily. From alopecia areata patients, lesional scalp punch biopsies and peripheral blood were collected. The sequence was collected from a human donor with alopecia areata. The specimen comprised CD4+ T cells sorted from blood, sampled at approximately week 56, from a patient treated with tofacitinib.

The CDR3 loop reads CASENEQFF. For the CDR3, the DNA is TGTGCCAGCGAAAATGAGCAGTTCTTC. The chain uses TRBV2 and TRBJ2-1; no clear D. The CDR3 sequence is 9 residues long. The ends were cut back, 8 bases at V and 7 bases at J, with 3 bases in the middle. CDR1 and CDR2 (germline): SNHLY, FYNNEI.